A selection of T cell receptor beta chains follows, all from one sample in a study of naive and memory T cell subsets. TCRdb re-called the UMI-ligation and nested PCR reads with MiXCR, one entry per CDR3 protein. The sample shows around 130,000 distinct CDR3 sequences, 36% of them seen only once. Sequenced material: central memory CD4+ T cells from blood. The receptors here all came from a human donor in good health. Each CDR3 is given with its conserved first and last residue. A D gene is named only where the DNA matches it firmly. Part of the rows lack a size; the others show once, few, many or a class for expanded clones.

d_gene: -; v_gene: TRBV6-5; j_gene: TRBJ2-2; abundance: -; CDR3nt: TGTGCCAGCAGTCGAAAGCCCGGGACCGTTCGAGGGACAGGGGAGCTGTTTTTT; CDR3aa: CASSRKPGTVRGTGELFF
d_gene: TRBD2; v_gene: TRBV7-7; j_gene: TRBJ2-1; abundance: -; CDR3nt: TGTGCCAGCAGCATCACTAGCGGGCCCTTCAATGAGCAGTTCTTC; CDR3aa: CASSITSGPFNEQFF
d_gene: TRBD1; v_gene: TRBV20-1; j_gene: TRBJ1-4; abundance: -; CDR3nt: TGCAGTGCGAGGGGGACAGGGGGCTATGAAAAACTGTTTTTT; CDR3aa: CSARGTGGYEKLFF
d_gene: -; v_gene: TRBV12-3/TRBV12-4; j_gene: TRBJ1-5; abundance: many; CDR3nt: TGTGCCAGCAGGGGGCGGCGAGGGCACCAGCCCCAGCATTTT; CDR3aa: CASRGRRGHQPQHF
d_gene: -; v_gene: TRBV11-3; j_gene: TRBJ2-1; abundance: once; CDR3nt: TGTGCCAGCAGCTTAGGCGGACAGAGGGCTACTGAGCAGTTCTTC; CDR3aa: CASSLGGQRATEQFF
d_gene: -; v_gene: TRBV7-9; j_gene: TRBJ1-3; abundance: few; CDR3nt: TGTGCCAGCAGGCATACCCAGGGACGAGGAGGAAACACCATATATTTT; CDR3aa: CASRHTQGRGGNTIYF
d_gene: TRBD2; v_gene: TRBV18; j_gene: TRBJ2-2; abundance: -; CDR3nt: TGTGCCAGCTCACTCTCTAGCGGGAGTATCTCCGGGGAGCTGTTTTTT; CDR3aa: CASSLSSGSISGELFF
d_gene: -; v_gene: TRBV5-5; j_gene: TRBJ2-1; abundance: -; CDR3nt: TGTGCCAGCAGCTTGCATGTCTTGCAGGGGAATGAGCAGTTCTTC; CDR3aa: CASSLHVLQGNEQFF
d_gene: -; v_gene: TRBV20-1; j_gene: TRBJ2-3; abundance: -; CDR3nt: TGCAGTGCTGCCTTGCCCAGCACAGATACGCAGTATTTT; CDR3aa: CSAALPSTDTQYF
d_gene: -; v_gene: TRBV6-2/TRBV6-3; j_gene: TRBJ2-1; abundance: many; CDR3nt: TGTGCCAGCCTACAGAAACTCCGGGGCAATGAGCAGTTCTTC; CDR3aa: CASLQKLRGNEQFF